Listed here is a single TCR beta chain. This clone has at least ten counts. Which antigen it targets is not known. Qualities for individual bases were not recorded, and no much larger clone is one base off. The data derive from a study of metastatic and nonmetastatic thyroid tumors (dated by TCRdb to 2020 to 2021). In the study overall: Repertoires were compared across peripheral blood and tumor or nodule tissue samples from malignant and benign thyroid patients.

Broad study findings and their caveats: TCR beta diversity was reported as significantly higher in malignant tumors than in benign nodules, in both blood and tumor samples.

Libraries were prepared through PCR. The run used an Illumina HiSeq 4000. High-throughput sequencing was used to profile the TCR beta-chain CDR3 region of every patient. The source study handled its data this way. Drawing on CDR3 differences between clinicopathological groups, the researchers built a classifier meant to tell apart patients with distant-metastatic papillary thyroid cancer. To measure repertoire diversity the researchers used the Shannon index, while the Morisita-Horn index served to gauge how similar the tumor and blood repertoires were. TCRdb itself trimmed the public reads at Q25 with fastp, ran MiXCR and retained productive beta chains. The V and J calls and clone size are TCRdb's, not the authors'. The sample has over 20,000 clones on record, roughly 24% of them singletons. Jointly, the top ten make up about a fifth of the sample. None of the patients had been given any treatment before thyroid surgery. Using T-cell receptor beta sequencing, the study looked back at clinical samples from patients collected from the early 2010s to the late 2010s.

Including the terminal cysteine and phenylalanine, the CDR3 comprises 15 residues. The entry retains the CDR3 DNA only, 45 bases that are in frame from base 1. The junction shows trimming of 0 bases on V and 4 bases on J, and the gene matches do not reach 5 bases of it. The CDR1 and CDR2 encoded by the germline V gene are SGHAT and FQNNGV. This receptor chain uses TRBV11-2 and TRBJ2-5; the junction holds 7 bases that match TRBD1. This sequence was found in a female donor with papillary thyroid cancer or a benign thyroid nodule (not recorded which). Some clones in this sample may be carry-over from other donors' samples. The sequencing input was blood. The nucleotides are TGTGCCAGCAGCTTAGACTGGGCAGGGGGAGAGACCCAGTACTTC. This translates into CASSLDWAGGETQYF.